These 28 T cell receptor beta chains originate from one sample sequenced in a study of cytomegalovirus exposure and HLA in healthy donors. The primer mix had 60 Vbeta and 13 Jbeta primers. Using immunoSEQ multiplex PCR, the repertoire was profiled, and TCRdb retains in-frame clones only, with some absent. Among roughly 140,000 clones listed, roughly 81% were seen once. The source material was PBMCs. The origin of the receptors is a woman in her late teens or twenties in good health and CMV-seronegative.

This clone was counted once. The V and J genes are TRBV27 and TRBJ2-3; 9 bases match TRBD2. CDR3 length: 15 amino acids. The germline V gene encodes CDR1 MNHEY and CDR2 SMNVEV (reference sequence). With V trimmed by 8 bases and J by 4 bases, 10 bases remained unmatched. The CDR3 here is CASRALAGLADTQYF. The CDR3 DNA reads TGTGCCAGCCGGGCCCTAGCGGGATTAGCAGATACGCAGTATTTT.

In its sample, this clone was seen a few times. The chain has TRBV4-1 and TRBJ2-5; 8 nucleotides match TRBD2. J lost 5 bases, V lost 1 base, and 15 bases had no gene match. CDR3 length: 18 residues. Germline assignment: CDR1 MGHRA and CDR2 YSYEKL. DNA for the CDR3: TGCGCCAGCAGCCAAGCCCGCGGGAGGCTTCACGAAGGGGAGACCCAGTACTTC. This translates into CASSQARGRLHEGETQYF.

V usage is TRBV7-2 and J usage is TRBJ2-2; D is perhaps TRBD2 (6 bases). In germline, CDR1 is SGHTA, CDR2 FQGNSA. Trimming removed 2 bases from V and 6 bases from J, with 10 bases in between. There are 14 residues in the CDR3. The CDR3 DNA reads as TGTGCCAGCAGCTTATTCGGGGGAGCCGGGGAGCTGTTTTTT. The encoded protein is CASSLFGGAGELFF.

V and J are TRBV28 and TRBJ2-7, with D possibly matching TRBD2 (5 bases). CDR1 and CDR2 (germline): MDHEN, SYDVKM. The CDR3 is 11 residues long. The ends were cut back, 6 bases at V and 6 bases at J, with 9 bases in the middle. The CDR3 nucleotides read TGTGCCAGCAGCTGGAGGTCCGAGCAGTACTTC. Translation: CASSWRSEQYF. Drawing the rest from reference TRBV28 and TRBJ2-7, the complete variable domain is DVKVTQSSRYLVKRTGEKVFLECVQDMDHENMFWYRQDPGLGLRLIYFSYDVKMKEKGDIPEGYSVSREKKERFSLILESASTNQTSMYLCASSWRSEQYFGPGTRLTVT.

This clone was seen a few times. The CDR3 region has the DNA TGTGCCAGCAGCTTAGGAGAAGGGGCCTACAATGAGCAGTTCTTC. Amino acid sequence: CASSLGEGAYNEQFF. The chain uses TRBV7-9 and TRBJ2-1; D is perhaps TRBD1 (5 bases). The V and J ends lost 1 base and 2 bases respectively, with 9 bases between them. The CDR3 is made up of 15 amino acids. Per germline, CDR1 SEHNR and CDR2 FQNEAQ (reference sequence).

CDR3 sequence: CASSFGGTETQYF. CDR3 sequence (DNA): TGTGCCAGCAGCTTCGGGGGGACGGAGACCCAGTACTTC. The chain has TRBV7-9 and TRBJ2-5; the match to TRBD2 covers 7 bases. This CDR3 comprises 13 residues. CDR1 is SEHNR, CDR2 FQNEAQ, per germline (reference sequence). The J segment lost 5 bases and the V segment lost 3 bases, leaving 3 bases of the junction unmatched.

The rearrangement joins TRBV27 to TRBJ2-6, with a possible D match to TRBD1 (6 bases). The CDR3 spans 18 residues. Germline V CDR1 and CDR2: MNHEY, SMNVEV (reference sequence). Trimming pared 5 bases from V and 0 bases from J, leaving 17 bases between. For the CDR3, the DNA is TGTGCCAGCAGTGGAAAGACAGGTATCCTCTCTGGGGCCAACGTCCTGACTTTC. It yields the protein CASSGKTGILSGANVLTF. Full variable domain (rest looked up from reference TRBV27 and TRBJ2-6): EAQVTQNPRYLITVTGKKLTVTCSQNMNHEYMSWYRQDPGLGLRQIYYSMNVEVTDKGDVPEGYKVSRKEKRNFPLILESPSPNQTSLYFCASSGKTGILSGANVLTFGAGSRLTVL.

This rearrangement joins TRBV7-2 to TRBJ2-2; TRBD1 might be the D (5 bases). This CDR3 has 15 amino acids. Germline lookup yields CDR1 SGHTA and CDR2 FQGNSA. Trimming removed 5 bases at V and 5 bases at J, with 15 bases between. The CDR3 DNA reads TGTGCCAGCAGCCTCGAGGCAGGGCTAACCGGGGAGCTGTTTTTT. Its protein is CASSLEAGLTGELFF.

J is TRBJ2-3 and V is TRBV4-1; a possible D gene is TRBD2 (5 bases). The CDR3 spans 17 residues. V lost 3 bases, J lost 0 bases, and 16 bases lay in between. Looked up from germline, CDR1 is MGHRA and CDR2 is YSYEKL. The CDR3 reads CASSQDERPPSTDTQYF. The CDR3, as DNA: TGCGCCAGCAGCCAGGACGAGCGGCCCCCTAGCACAGATACGCAGTATTTT.

CDR3 sequence: CAWDFRGKETQYF. The CDR3 nucleotides are TGTGCCTGGGACTTTAGGGGGAAAGAGACCCAGTACTTC. The J gene is TRBJ2-5, the V gene TRBV30; TRBD1 might be the D (6 bases). The ends were cut back, 5 bases at V and 3 bases at J, with 13 bases in the middle. This CDR3 has 13 residues. The germline V gene has CDR1 GTSNPN and CDR2 SVGIG (reference sequence).

This chain connects TRBV6-1 to TRBJ2-1; 8 bases are a match to TRBD2. The CDR3 has 16 amino acids. The germline V gene encodes CDR1 MNHNS and CDR2 SASEGT. V lost 4 bases and J lost 0; bases outside the gene matches: 5. This CDR3 is CASSALRGDSYNEQFF. CDR3 DNA: TGTGCCAGCAGTGCCCTGCGGGGGGACTCCTACAATGAGCAGTTCTTC.

This rearrangement joins TRBV28 to TRBJ2-1, with 7 bases aligning to TRBD2. Per the germline V gene, CDR1 is MDHEN and CDR2 is SYDVKM. J lost 0 bases, V lost 7 bases, and 9 bases had no gene match. This CDR3 has 16 amino acids. The CDR3 DNA is TGTGCCAGCATTAGCGCTAGCGGCAGCTCCTACAATGAGCAGTTCTTC. Protein sequence: CASISASGSSYNEQFF.

V gene TRBV27 combines with J gene TRBJ2-7, with a weak D call TRBD2 (6 bases). Trimming took 1 base from V and 3 from J, leaving 10 bases between them. CDR3 length equals 14 residues. Germline V CDR1 and CDR2: MNHEY, SMNVEV (reference sequence). The CDR3 is CASSLFSGGYEQYF. CDR3 DNA sequence: TGTGCCAGCAGTTTATTCTCCGGGGGCTACGAGCAGTACTTC.

The chain combines TRBV6-5 with TRBJ2-5, with 9 nucleotides matching TRBD1. The CDR3 runs to 16 residues. The junction had 3 bases not matched to a gene; V was cut back by 0 bases and J by 1 base. Germline loops: CDR1 MNHEY, CDR2 SVGAGI. The DNA of the CDR3 is TGTGCCAGCAGTTACTCGGACAGGGGAGGCCAAGAGACCCAGTACTTC. Translating gives CASSYSDRGGQETQYF.

This clone was observed a handful of times. The chain is built from TRBV10-3 and TRBJ2-1; D ambiguous. CDR3 size: 17 residues. V gave up 2 bases and J gave up 0 bases, with 14 bases separating them. Per germline, CDR1 ENHRY and CDR2 SYGVKD. The CDR3 is CAISEPDDPSSYNEQFF. For the CDR3, the DNA is TGTGCCATCAGTGAGCCTGATGATCCTAGCTCCTACAATGAGCAGTTCTTC.

This clone was observed a few times. The rearrangement joins TRBV18 to TRBJ2-1; 16 nucleotides match TRBD2. The trim removed 5 bases at V and 9 bases at J, leaving 4 bases unmatched. In germline, CDR1 is KGHSH, CDR2 LQKENI. CDR3 size: 15 residues. This CDR3 reads CASSIGTSGRGEQFF. The CDR3 DNA follows: TGTGCCAGCTCAATCGGGACTAGCGGGAGGGGTGAGCAGTTCTTC.

J is TRBJ2-5 and V is TRBV27; D is uncertain. Deletions cut 5 bases from V and 7 bases from J, with 17 bases between. Germline values: CDR1 MNHEY, CDR2 SMNVEV (reference sequence). The CDR3 runs 14 residues. CDR3 DNA: TGTGCCAGCAGTCCTACGCCTCTCGTCGGGACCCAGTACTTC. As protein: CASSPTPLVGTQYF.

The chain joins TRBV28 to TRBJ2-7; TRBD2 matches 11 bases. CDR3 length equals 17 residues. V was clipped by 6 bases and J by 0 bases; unmatched bases: 10. Per germline, CDR1 MDHEN and CDR2 SYDVKM. The CDR3 is CASSPRYTSGSSYEQYF. Here the CDR3 DNA reads TGTGCCAGCAGCCCACGCTACACTAGCGGGAGCTCCTACGAGCAGTACTTC.

The J gene is TRBJ2-3, the V gene TRBV5-4; 13 bases align to TRBD2. Germline CDR1 is SGHNT and CDR2 is YYREEE (reference sequence). The CDR3 is made up of 16 amino acids. V was pared by 4 bases and J by 2 bases, with 4 bases of the junction left unmatched. This CDR3 is CASSETSGGATDTQYF. The CDR3 bases are TGTGCCAGCAGCGAAACTAGCGGGGGGGCCACAGATACGCAGTATTTT. Based on the CDR3 plus reference TRBV5-4 and TRBJ2-3, the full variable domain is ETGVTQSPTHLIKTRGQQVTLRCSSQSGHNTVSWYQQALGQGPQFIFQYYREEENGRGNFPPRFSGLQFPNYSSELNVNALELDDSALYLCASSETSGGATDTQYFGPGTRLTVL.

This rearrangement joins TRBV5-1 to TRBJ2-5; the match to TRBD1 covers 10 bases. V lost 4 bases and J lost 5; bases outside the gene matches: 8. The CDR3 totals 15 residues. The germline CDR1 and CDR2 sequences are SGHRS and YFSETQ. Written as DNA, the CDR3 is TGCGCCAGCAGCCTCGGGACAGGGGAAGGGGAGACCCAGTACTTC. This encodes CASSLGTGEGETQYF.

The J gene is TRBJ2-7, the V gene TRBV9, with a weak D call TRBD1 (5 bases). The CDR3 runs 14 residues. The germline V gene encodes CDR1 SGDLS and CDR2 YYNGEE. Trimming stripped 0 bases from V and 3 bases from J, with 10 bases between. Here the CDR3 reads CASSVGGHSYEQYF. The CDR3 nucleotides are TGTGCCAGCAGCGTAGGGGGCCATAGCTACGAGCAGTACTTC.

DNA for the CDR3: TGTGCCAGCAGTCTAACTTCAGGGGGCTCACCCCTCCACTTT. Translation: CASSLTSGGSPLHF. The chain uses TRBV28 and TRBJ1-6; 8 bases are a match to TRBD1. Germline V gene data show CDR1 as MDHEN and CDR2 as SYDVKM. V shed 5 bases, J shed 10 bases, and the junction held 7 bases outside the gene matches. The CDR3 length is 14 residues.

The V call is TRBV19, the J call TRBJ2-1; a weak D match, TRBD2 (6 bases). CDR1 LNHDA and CDR2 SQIVND come from the germline V gene (reference sequence). CDR3 length equals 15 residues. Between the trimmed V and J ends, which lost 3 bases and 4 bases, there was a span of 13 bases. CDR3 DNA sequence: TGTGCCAGTAGTATCGTAGCGGAACTGTACAATGAGCAGTTCTTC. This encodes CASSIVAELYNEQFF. Combining the CDR3 with reference TRBV19 and TRBJ2-1 gives the whole variable domain DGGITQSPKYLFRKEGQNVTLSCEQNLNHDAMYWYRQDPGQGLRLIYYSQIVNDFQKGDIAEGYSVSREKKESFPLTVTSAQKNPTAFYLCASSIVAELYNEQFFGPGTRLTVL.

The J gene is TRBJ2-2, the V gene TRBV5-1; D gene uncertain. Between the trimmed V and J ends, which lost 6 bases and 3 bases, there was a span of 21 bases. Germline V CDR1 and CDR2: SGHRS, YFSETQ. This CDR3 has 17 residues. CDR3 amino acids: CASNPLSRAADTGELFF. The CDR3 nucleotides are TGCGCCAGCAACCCCCTTTCGCGTGCCGCGGACACCGGGGAGCTGTTTTTT.

V gene TRBV6-5 combines with J gene TRBJ2-2; D perhaps matches TRBD2 (5 bases). The CDR3 covers 15 residues. Looked up from germline, CDR1 is MNHEY and CDR2 is SVGAGI. V gave up 0 bases and J gave up 1 base, with 6 bases separating them. The CDR3 DNA reads as TGTGCCAGCAGTTACTCGGACTGGAACACCGGGGAGCTGTTTTTT. Translating gives CASSYSDWNTGELFF.

This rearrangement joins TRBV6-6 to TRBJ2-7; no clear D gene. Trimming removed 0 bases at V and 6 bases at J, with 9 bases between. The length of the CDR3 is 13 residues. From germline, CDR1 is MNHNY and CDR2 SVGAGI (reference sequence). CDR3 coding DNA: TGTGCCAGCAGTTACTCCAATCCCGGCGAGCAGTACTTC. It specifies CASSYSNPGEQYF.

The chain joins TRBV4-2 to TRBJ2-2, with D perhaps TRBD2 (6 bases). The germline V gene encodes CDR1 LGHNA and CDR2 YNFKEQ. The V gene lost 0 bases and the J gene lost 2 bases, with 13 bases spanning the gap. This CDR3 has 17 residues. The CDR3 coding sequence is TGTGCCAGCAGCCAAGATCAGCCAGCGGGCAACACCGGGGAGCTGTTTTTT. Its protein product is CASSQDQPAGNTGELFF.

The gene calls are TRBV15 and TRBJ2-3, with 10 bases lining up with TRBD2. CDR3 length equals 21 residues. Germline V gene data show CDR1 as LNHNV and CDR2 as YYDKDF (reference sequence). V lost 2 bases to trimming and J lost 6 bases; unmatched junction nucleotides: 23. The CDR3 protein is CATSRPTLLAGVKFGADTQYF. DNA for the CDR3: TGTGCCACCAGCAGACCCACCCTGCTAGCGGGGGTGAAATTTGGAGCGGATACGCAGTATTTT.